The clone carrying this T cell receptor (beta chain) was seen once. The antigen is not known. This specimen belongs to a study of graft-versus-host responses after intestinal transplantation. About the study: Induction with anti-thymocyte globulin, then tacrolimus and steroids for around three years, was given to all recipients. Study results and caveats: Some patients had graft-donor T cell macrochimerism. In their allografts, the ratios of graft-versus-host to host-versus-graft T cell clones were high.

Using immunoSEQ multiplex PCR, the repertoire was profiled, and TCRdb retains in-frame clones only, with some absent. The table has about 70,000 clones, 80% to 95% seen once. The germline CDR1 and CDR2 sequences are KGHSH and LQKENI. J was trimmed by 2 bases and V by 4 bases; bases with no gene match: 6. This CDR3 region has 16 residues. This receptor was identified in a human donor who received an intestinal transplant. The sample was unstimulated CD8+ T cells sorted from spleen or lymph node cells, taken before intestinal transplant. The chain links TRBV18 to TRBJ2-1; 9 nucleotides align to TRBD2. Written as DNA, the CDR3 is TGTGCCAGCTCACAGCCCGCGGGGGGGCCCTACAATGAGCAGTTCTTC. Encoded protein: CASSQPAGGPYNEQFF.